This T cell receptor beta chain originates from a study of T cells in Graves' hyperthyroidism and ophthalmopathy. General study points: Most clonotypes expanded in thyroid above 0.001 were likewise present in blood.

Not enrolled were patients with uncontrolled infection, other autoimmune disease, pregnancy or lactation. Diagnosis relied on clinical symptoms, serum thyroxine and TRAb, thyroid ultrasound and orbital computed tomography. This clonotype was found a few times. What it binds is not known. V shed 7 bases and J shed 7 bases, with 14 bases lying between them. There are 13 residues in the CDR3. RNA transcripts provided the source from which TCR beta CDR3 regions were amplified. The HTBI primer set drove a first-round RT-PCR of the TCR CDR3. MiXCR, run by TCRdb on the multiplex PCR reads, gives a single entry per CDR3 protein. The sample has 450,000 to 700,000 distinct CDR3 sequences, more than 45% seen once.

The clonotype was recovered from an adult woman with Graves' disease, either hyperthyroidism or ophthalmopathy (not recorded which). This rearrangement joins TRBV12-3 or TRBV12-4 to TRBJ1-5, with D perhaps matching TRBD1 (5 bases). Material: peripheral blood or thyroid tissue (not recorded which). CDR3 sequence reads: CASTEGRRQPQHF. As DNA, the CDR3 is TGTGCCAGCACGGAGGGGCGAAGGCAGCCCCAGCATTTT.